Shown below are 26 T cell receptor beta chains from a single sample sequenced in a study of T-cell memory formation after mild COVID-19. One entry per CDR3 protein, called by TCRdb with MiXCR from the 5' RACE reads. The sample consists of nearly 250,000 distinct CDR3 sequences, less than 20% of them appearing once. Source material: PBMCs or a T cell subset sorted from them (not recorded which). The source of these receptors is an adult woman who had mild COVID-19 (a few samples of this study predate the infection). Cell type and time point are not known.

This clonotype was detected a few times. V gene TRBV5-1 combines with J gene TRBJ2-2, with TRBD1 matching 8 bases. The V and J ends lost 8 bases and 3 bases, in that order; junction bases with no gene match: 3. Germline lookup yields CDR1 SGHRS and CDR2 YFSETQ. The CDR3 is 13 residues long. The CDR3 region has the DNA TGCGCCAGTAGGACAGGGTACACCGGGGAGCTGTTTTTT. It specifies CASRTGYTGELFF.

This clonotype has only a few counts. This chain links TRBV14 with TRBJ1-5; D remains ambiguous. This CDR3 spans 12 amino acids. Looked up from germline, CDR1 is SGHDN and CDR2 is FVKESK. V lost 6 bases and J lost 2, with 5 bases in between. CDR3 sequence: CASSYGNQPQHF. The CDR3, as DNA: TGTGCCAGCAGTTATGGCAATCAGCCCCAGCATTTT.

This clonotype was seen a few times. The rearrangement links TRBV7-2 to TRBJ2-6, with TRBD1 identical over 7 bases. From germline, CDR1 is SGHTA and CDR2 FQGNSA. Unmatched junction bases numbered 3, after V lost 4 bases and J lost 6 bases. The CDR3 extends over 14 amino acids. The CDR3 spells CASSSRGTANVLTF. In DNA, the CDR3 is TGTGCCAGCAGCTCCAGGGGGACGGCCAACGTCCTGACTTTC.

The CDR3 bases are TGTGCCAGCAGCCCGTTTGTACCCCGGGCACAGATGAACACTGAAGCTTTCTTT. Its translation is CASSPFVPRAQMNTEAFF. The genes are TRBV7-8 and TRBJ1-1, with unresolved D. The CDR3 is made up of 18 amino acids. Looked up from germline, CDR1 is SGHVS and CDR2 is FQNEAQ. V dropped 5 bases and J dropped 0 bases, with 22 bases sitting between them.

This clonotype was observed a few times. The rearrangement joins TRBV5-1 to TRBJ1-1; the D gene is possibly TRBD1 (5 bases). The CDR3 contains 15 residues. The V gene's germline CDR1 is SGHRS and CDR2 YFSETQ. V dropped 0 bases and J dropped 1 base, with 10 bases sitting between them. DNA for the CDR3: TGCGCCAGCAGCTTGGATGAGGGGCAGAACACTGAAGCTTTCTTT. Protein sequence: CASSLDEGQNTEAFF.

This clonotype was seen only a few times. The V and J genes are TRBV6-2 or TRBV6-3 and TRBJ2-3; 9 bases agree with TRBD1. The CDR3 is 17 residues long. The V segment lost 2 bases and the J segment 1 base; nucleotides outside the gene matches: 7. Germline V gene data show CDR1 as MNHEY and CDR2 as SVGEGT. The CDR3 DNA is TGTGCCAGCAGTTACGCATTCAGGGACAGGGGCACAGATACGCAGTATTTT. This encodes CASSYAFRDRGTDTQYF.

Ten or more counts support this clonotype. The chain employs TRBV24-1 and TRBJ2-2; D is unresolved. Trimming took 7 bases from V and 2 from J, leaving 4 bases between them. The CDR3 contains 12 residues. Germline CDR1 and CDR2: KGHDR and SFDVKD. The CDR3 sequence is CATRRNTGELFF. As DNA, the CDR3 is TGTGCCACCAGGAGAAACACCGGGGAGCTGTTTTTT.

This clonotype was seen many times. The rearrangement links TRBV5-1 to TRBJ2-7, with D tentatively TRBD1 or TRBD2 (5 bases each). The CDR3 is made up of 13 amino acids. The ends were cut back, 0 bases at V and 2 bases at J, with 6 bases in the middle. Germline V gene data show CDR1 as SGHRS and CDR2 as YFSETQ. The CDR3 loop is CASSLGGTYEQYF. For the CDR3, the DNA is TGCGCCAGCAGCTTGGGGGGGACCTACGAGCAGTACTTC.

This clonotype has more than one count but fewer than ten. V is TRBV18 and J is TRBJ2-3, with D unresolved. Trimming cost V 6 bases and J 6 bases, with 7 bases left between them. The CDR3 is 11 amino acids. Germline assignment: CDR1 KGHSH and CDR2 LQKENI. CDR3 residues: CASSPKDTQYF. The CDR3 DNA reads as TGTGCCAGCTCCCCAAAGGATACGCAGTATTTT.

This clonotype was seen many times. This chain connects TRBV4-2 to TRBJ2-5; D uncertain. The CDR3 loop spans 16 amino acids. CDR1 is LGHNA, CDR2 YNFKEQ, per germline. V shed 0 bases and J shed 6 bases, with 17 bases lying between them. CDR3 loop: CASSQDPTLDGKTQYF. In DNA form, the CDR3 reads TGTGCCAGCAGCCAAGATCCGACCTTAGATGGCAAGACCCAGTACTTC.

The sample holds many counts of this clonotype. The rearrangement joins TRBV2 to TRBJ2-1; D call uncertain. V was trimmed by 4 bases and J by 8 bases, leaving 9 bases between them. Germline values: CDR1 SNHLY, CDR2 FYNNEI. The CDR3 totals 12 residues. CDR3 in DNA: TGTGCCAGCAGTGTGGAGTCATATGAGCAGTTCTTC. This gives the protein CASSVESYEQFF.

The chain recombines TRBV4-1 with TRBJ1-2, with D possibly TRBD1 on 6 matching bases. Germline CDR1 MGHRA, CDR2 YSYEKL. The CDR3 length is 18 residues. Trimming left V 0 bases short and J 4 bases short, with 21 bases between. The CDR3 is CASSQDGGGTHQGYGYTF. DNA of the CDR3: TGCGCCAGCAGCCAAGATGGGGGGGGCACCCACCAGGGCTATGGCTACACCTTC.

This clonotype has just one count. The chain links TRBV20-1 to TRBJ1-5, with D unclear. The CDR3 contains 12 residues. V lost 6 bases, J lost 2 bases, and 8 bases lay in between. Germline CDR1 DFQATT, CDR2 SNEGSKA (reference sequence). The DNA of the CDR3 is TGCAGTGCCGGGCAGGGCAATCAGCCCCAGCATTTT. Its protein product is CSAGQGNQPQHF.

This clonotype was counted a few times. The chain employs TRBV4-2 and TRBJ2-1; the D gene is possibly TRBD2 (6 bases). Germline lookup yields CDR1 LGHNA and CDR2 YNFKEQ. V was cut by 8 bases and J by 10 bases, with 21 bases left in between. This CDR3 has 14 amino acids. Written as DNA, the CDR3 is TGTGCCAGCCGGCTCCTCGGGAGCGGCGAAGAGCAGTTCTTC. Its protein product is CASRLLGSGEEQFF.

The gene calls are TRBV12-3 or TRBV12-4 and TRBJ2-1, with a tentative D call TRBD1 (5 bases). The CDR3 is 15 residues long. Trimming removed 3 bases at V and 4 bases at J, with 13 bases between. The chain's CDR3 is CASSLGQRPYNEQFF. In DNA form, the CDR3 reads TGTGCCAGCAGTTTGGGGCAGAGACCTTACAATGAGCAGTTCTTC.

This clonotype was seen many times. This chain uses TRBV11-2 with TRBJ2-5, with TRBD2 identical over 10 bases. This CDR3 contains 17 residues. CDR1 SGHAT and CDR2 FQNNGV come from the germline V gene. Trimming at V came to 0 bases and at J to 5 bases, leaving 9 bases not matched to a gene. Here the CDR3 DNA reads TGTGCCAGCAGCTTAGAAGGATGGAGCGGGGGGGCGGAGACCCAGTACTTC. It yields the protein CASSLEGWSGGAETQYF.

V and J are TRBV27 and TRBJ2-7; TRBD1 agrees at 7 bases. Per the germline V gene, CDR1 is MNHEY and CDR2 is SMNVEV (reference sequence). The V gene end was trimmed by 7 bases and the J gene end by 2 bases; junction bases not matched to a gene: 5. The CDR3 is 13 residues long. The DNA of the CDR3 is TGTGCCAGCAAAATGCAGGGGGCCTACGAGCAGTACTTC. Translated, it gives CASKMQGAYEQYF.

The rearrangement links TRBV30 to TRBJ2-1; 12 bases line up with TRBD2. Germline assignment: CDR1 GTSNPN and CDR2 SVGIG (reference sequence). The CDR3 sequence is 16 residues long. Unmatched junction bases numbered 13, after V lost 5 bases and J lost 8 bases. CDR3 amino acids: CAWAYGLAGTGDEQFF. The CDR3 region has the DNA TGTGCCTGGGCTTACGGACTAGCGGGAACCGGCGATGAGCAGTTCTTC. Drawing the rest from reference TRBV30 and TRBJ2-1, the complete variable domain is SQTIHQWPATLVQPVGSPLSLECTVEGTSNPNLYWYRQAAGRGLQLLFYSVGIGQISSEVPQNLSASRPQDRQFILSSKKLLLSDSGFYLCAWAYGLAGTGDEQFFGPGTRLTVL.

In its sample, this clonotype was seen a few times. DNA of the CDR3: TGTGCCAGCAGTTACTCGTATAACAGCGTTGAAGCTTTCTTT. Amino acid sequence: CASSYSYNSVEAFF. J is TRBJ1-1 and V is TRBV6-5; D unresolved. CDR1 MNHEY and CDR2 SVGAGI come from the germline V gene. The length of the CDR3 is 14 residues. The V end was cut by 0 bases, the J end by 7 bases, with 12 bases between.

A few counts support this clonotype. The J gene is TRBJ2-5, the V gene TRBV7-2; 7 bases are shared with TRBD1. The CDR3 has 14 amino acids. From germline, CDR1 is SGHTA and CDR2 FQGNSA. Germline trimming cut 0 bases from V and 4 bases from J; bases unmatched to any gene: 2. The CDR3 spells CASSLAGGAETQYF. The CDR3 coding sequence is TGTGCCAGCAGCTTAGCAGGGGGCGCAGAGACCCAGTACTTC.

The V gene is TRBV10-2, the J gene TRBJ2-3, with D perhaps TRBD1 (5 bases). V was cut by 10 bases and J by 2 bases, with 13 bases left in between. This CDR3 is 13 amino acids long. Germline CDR1 reads WSHSY; CDR2 reads SAAADI. This chain's CDR3 is CATLTGNTDTQYF. CDR3 DNA: TGCGCCACCCTTACAGGAAACACAGATACGCAGTATTTT.

The chain links TRBV12-3 or TRBV12-4 to TRBJ2-7; D is perhaps TRBD1 (6 bases). The V and J ends lost 6 bases and 5 bases respectively, with 11 bases between them. The CDR3 is 12 residues long. The CDR3 DNA follows: TGTGCCAGCAGGGTCAGGGGCCACGAGCAGTACTTC. It yields the protein CASRVRGHEQYF.

The chain uses TRBV19 and TRBJ2-7; D unclear. The germline V and J ends were trimmed by 10 bases and 2 bases, with 15 bases remaining between them. Germline values: CDR1 LNHDA, CDR2 SQIVND (reference sequence). The CDR3 is 13 amino acids. CDR3 DNA: TGTGCCACCTTTCCCCGCTATCCCTACGAGCAGTACTTC. It translates to CATFPRYPYEQYF.

The CDR3 DNA reads TGCAGTGCTAGAGATAACTCCTTCTCGCGATACGGCTCACCCCTCCACTTT. Encoded protein: CSARDNSFSRYGSPLHF. This chain uses TRBV20-1 with TRBJ1-6; D not certain. CDR1 and CDR2 from the germline V gene are DFQATT and SNEGSKA (reference sequence). The V and J ends lost 0 bases and 10 bases respectively, with 22 bases between them. The length of the CDR3 is 17 residues.

The CDR3 DNA reads TGTGCCAGCAACCAGGGGGGGAACACTGAAGCTTTCTTT. Translation gives CASNQGGNTEAFF. The rearrangement links TRBV6-5 to TRBJ1-1, with 7 positions matching TRBD1. With V trimmed by 7 bases and J by 1 base, 3 bases remained unmatched. The CDR3 length is 13 residues. The germline CDR1 and CDR2 sequences are MNHEY and SVGAGI.

The chain links TRBV10-3 to TRBJ2-3, with 7 bases matching TRBD2. CDR3 length equals 15 residues. J was trimmed by 4 bases and V by 3 bases; bases with no gene match: 7. Germline V gene data show CDR1 as ENHRY and CDR2 as SYGVKD. The CDR3 loop reads CAISDRRELPDTQYF. CDR3 nucleotide sequence: TGTGCCATCAGTGATAGGCGGGAGTTACCAGATACGCAGTATTTT.